The sequence of this T cell receptor beta chain was determined in a study of OX40 agonist ivuxolimab in advanced cancers. Patients had blood sampled at baseline and again on cycle 4 day 1 and cycle 7 day 1. CDR1 is MDHEN, CDR2 SYDVKM, per germline. V was cut by 6 bases and J by 1 base, with 10 bases left in between. The CDR3 covers 14 residues. The table lists this clone with a few counts. Its antigen is not identified. TCRdb's table, derived via immunoSEQ multiplex PCR, lists solely in-frame clones and lacks some. The sample contains about 64,000 clones, approximately 90% of which appear only once. Study results and caveats: Averaging showed that CD8+ T cells had more expanded clones than CD4+ did. Doses of 0.1 to 3.0 mg/kg were accompanied by clonal expansion of CD4+ and CD8+ blood T cells by week 6.

The chain links TRBV28 to TRBJ2-4, with a tentative D call TRBD2 (5 bases). Sample: CD4+ or CD8+ T cells sorted from blood, taken in a trial of the OX40 agonist ivuxolimab. This receptor was obtained from an adult with an advanced solid tumor such as melanoma, head and neck, liver or kidney cancer. CDR3 protein: CASRVPGAKNIQYF. The CDR3 coding sequence is TGTGCCAGCAGGGTTCCGGGGGCCAAAAACATTCAGTACTTC.